The 27 T cell receptor beta chains presented below share a single source sample, sequenced in a study of cytomegalovirus exposure and HLA in healthy donors. It was with 60 Vbeta and 13 Jbeta primers that the PCR ran. Assay used: immunoSEQ multiplex PCR; TCRdb lists only in-frame clones, some missing. The table has 140,000 to 150,000 clones, approximately 82% seen once. Sample: PBMCs. These receptors all come from a woman aged 55-69 years in good health and CMV-seropositive.

The chain recombines TRBV14 with TRBJ2-4; D is perhaps TRBD1 (6 bases). V shed 2 bases and J shed 0 bases, with 20 bases lying between them. The CDR3 runs 19 residues. The germline gives CDR1 SGHDN, CDR2 FVKESK. The CDR3 bases are TGTGCCAGCAGCCAAAGAGCCCCCGGACAGTCTCTAGCCAAAAACATTCAGTACTTC. Its protein product is CASSQRAPGQSLAKNIQYF.

The rearrangement links TRBV15 to TRBJ1-4; D might be TRBD1 (6 bases). This CDR3 region has 19 residues. Trimming cost V 0 bases and J 3 bases, with 20 bases left between them. Germline V gives CDR1 LNHNV, CDR2 YYDKDF (reference sequence). CDR3 amino acids: CATSRDYTGNHRANEKLFF. In nucleotides, the CDR3 is TGTGCCACCAGCAGAGATTATACAGGGAATCATAGGGCTAATGAAAAACTGTTTTTT. The variable domain in full, with the rest retrieved from reference TRBV15 and TRBJ1-4, is DAMVIQNPRYQVTQFGKPVTLSCSQTLNHNVMYWYQQKSSQAPKLLFHYYDKDFNNEADTPDNFQSRRPNTSFCFLDIRSPGLGDTAMYLCATSRDYTGNHRANEKLFFGSGTQLSVL.

This rearrangement joins TRBV7-8 to TRBJ2-1, with 9 bases matching TRBD2. Trimming cost V 2 bases and J 8 bases; bases outside gene matches: 19. The CDR3 sequence is 19 residues long. Germline lookup yields CDR1 SGHVS and CDR2 FQNEAQ. The CDR3: CASSLRVGLAGSGGHEQFF. CDR3 sequence (DNA): TGTGCCAGCAGCTTAAGGGTCGGGCTAGCGGGAAGTGGGGGCCATGAGCAGTTCTTC.

The V and J genes are TRBV14 and TRBJ2-6; unclear D gene. Per germline, CDR1 SGHDN and CDR2 FVKESK. Deletions cut 4 bases from V and 0 bases from J, with 10 bases between. The CDR3 covers 16 residues. The CDR3, as DNA: TGTGCCAGCAGCCCGCCAGGCCGCTCTGGGGCCAACGTCCTGACTTTC. Its protein is CASSPPGRSGANVLTF.

This clone has a handful of counts. The V and J genes are TRBV11-2 and TRBJ2-5, with a possible D match to TRBD1 (6 bases). The V end lost 4 bases, the J end lost 5 bases, and 14 bases lay between the germline ends. CDR1 is SGHAT and CDR2 is FQNNGV in the germline V gene. This CDR3 is built from 14 residues. The CDR3: CASSSIGGRETQYF. CDR3 DNA sequence: TGTGCCAGCAGCTCCATTGGGGGCCGGGAGACCCAGTACTTC.

V gene TRBV7-2 combines with J gene TRBJ2-7; 12 nucleotides agree with TRBD2. The germline CDR1 and CDR2 sequences are SGHTA and FQGNSA. The CDR3 is made up of 14 amino acids. V lost 5 bases and J lost 5; bases outside the gene matches: 4. CDR3 residues: CASSRLAGVNEQYF. Written as DNA, the CDR3 is TGTGCCAGCAGCCGACTAGCGGGAGTGAACGAGCAGTACTTC.

The chain combines TRBV19 with TRBJ1-5; possibly TRBD1 for D (6 bases). The ends were cut back, 3 bases at V and 4 bases at J, with 10 bases in the middle. Per germline, CDR1 LNHDA and CDR2 SQIVND (reference sequence). CDR3 length: 14 amino acids. Here the CDR3 reads CASSISGVNQPQHF. In DNA, the CDR3 is TGTGCCAGTAGTATCTCAGGGGTGAATCAGCCCCAGCATTTT.

CDR3: CAWSVRRGGPQHF. The DNA for the CDR3 is TGTGCCTGGAGTGTACGGAGGGGGGGGCCCCAGCATTTT. V gene TRBV30 combines with J gene TRBJ1-5, with D possibly being TRBD1 (6 bases). V lost 0 bases to trimming and J lost 9 bases, with 12 bases between them. Germline-derived CDR1 and CDR2 are GTSNPN and SVGIG (reference sequence). The CDR3 has 13 amino acids.

The chain joins TRBV6-5 to TRBJ1-1; 9 nucleotides align to TRBD1. CDR1 is MNHEY, CDR2 SVGAGI, per germline. The V segment lost 6 bases and the J segment 6 bases; nucleotides outside the gene matches: 8. This CDR3 is 14 amino acids long. The CDR3 sequence: CASSSGTGKSEAFF. CDR3 nucleotides: TGTGCCAGCAGCTCCGGGACAGGGAAGTCTGAAGCTTTCTTT.

The chain employs TRBV11-2 and TRBJ2-1, with 9 bases identical to TRBD2. The J segment lost 1 base and the V segment lost 3 bases, leaving 1 base of the junction unmatched. Per germline, CDR1 SGHAT and CDR2 FQNNGV. The CDR3 length is 15 residues. The CDR3 coding sequence is TGTGCCAGCAGCTTTCTAGCGGGGTCCTACAATGAGCAGTTCTTC. As protein: CASSFLAGSYNEQFF.

The V and J genes are TRBV6-1 and TRBJ1-3, with TRBD1 as a possible D gene (6 bases). Germline V CDR1 and CDR2: MNHNS, SASEGT. The CDR3 is 14 amino acids. Between the trimmed V and J ends, which lost 5 bases and 4 bases, there was a span of 12 bases. In DNA form, the CDR3 reads TGTGCCAGCAGTCCAGCACAGGGCGGAAACACCATATATTTT. This translates into CASSPAQGGNTIYF.

In its sample, this clone ranks as medium-sized. The rearrangement joins TRBV5-4 to TRBJ2-7; possibly TRBD1 for D (5 bases). Trimming stripped 2 bases from V and 7 bases from J, with 7 bases between. The CDR3 extends over 11 amino acids. Germline V CDR1 and CDR2: SGHNT, YYREEE (reference sequence). The CDR3, as DNA: TGTGCCAGCAGCTTAGACAGAGAGCAGTACTTC. Translated, it gives CASSLDREQYF.

The gene calls are TRBV7-8 and TRBJ2-7, with 11 bases aligning to TRBD2. The germline gives CDR1 SGHVS, CDR2 FQNEAQ. This CDR3 comprises 15 residues. V shed 3 bases, J shed 0 bases, and the junction held 1 base outside the gene matches. CDR3 loop: CASSLGTSGSYEQYF. The CDR3 DNA follows: TGTGCCAGCAGCTTGGGGACTAGCGGCTCCTACGAGCAGTACTTC.

The chain is built from TRBV25-1 and TRBJ1-4; tentatively, D is TRBD1 (6 bases). The CDR3 runs to 15 residues. Trimming pared 4 bases from V and 0 bases from J, leaving 9 bases between. The germline V gene encodes CDR1 MGHDK and CDR2 SYGVNS. The CDR3 here is CASSGEGATNEKLFF. The CDR3 DNA is TGTGCCAGCAGTGGCGAGGGGGCAACTAATGAAAAACTGTTTTTT.

The chain carries TRBV19 and TRBJ2-1; 12 bases fit TRBD2. The CDR3 totals 16 residues. V lost 4 bases to trimming and J lost 9 bases; unmatched junction nucleotides: 10. CDR1 and CDR2 from the germline V gene are LNHDA and SQIVND (reference sequence). In DNA form, the CDR3 reads TGTGCCAGTAGTAGTTTACTAGCGGGAGGTGGTGGTGAGCAGTTCTTC. Translation gives CASSSLLAGGGGEQFF.

V is TRBV6-6 and J is TRBJ2-7; 7 bases are shared with TRBD2. Germline assignment: CDR1 MNHNY and CDR2 SVGAGI (reference sequence). V gave up 6 bases and J gave up 6 bases; unmatched junction bases: 11. This CDR3 has 14 amino acids. Here the CDR3 DNA reads TGTGCCAGCAGAACTAGCGCCGGTGAATTCGAGCAGTACTTC. Amino acids: CASRTSAGEFEQYF.

This clone showed up just once. The V gene is TRBV7-2, the J gene TRBJ2-3; 10 nucleotides align to TRBD1. CDR1 and CDR2 (germline): SGHTA, FQGNSA. V shed 6 bases and J 6 bases; nucleotides not matched to a gene: 6. The CDR3 covers 14 residues. CDR3 region: CASSHRDRGDTQYF. DNA of the CDR3: TGTGCCAGCAGTCACCGGGACAGGGGCGATACGCAGTATTTT.

This chain links TRBV7-2 with TRBJ2-3; TRBD2 is a possible D gene (6 bases). CDR1 and CDR2 (germline): SGHTA, FQGNSA. This CDR3 comprises 16 residues. V gave up 1 base and J gave up 3 bases, with 14 bases separating them. The CDR3 DNA reads as TGTGCCAGCAGCTTAGTGGTAGCGGTCGGGACAGATACGCAGTATTTT. Translation gives CASSLVVAVGTDTQYF.

This chain uses TRBV5-4 with TRBJ1-4, with a tentative D call TRBD1 (5 bases). In germline, CDR1 is SGHNT, CDR2 YYREEE (reference sequence). V lost 0 bases and J lost 11, with 11 bases in between. The CDR3 length is 13 residues. In DNA, the CDR3 is TGTGCCAGCAGCTTGGGGGGCGACCCCAAACTGTTTTTT. This codes for CASSLGGDPKLFF.

This clone has a handful of counts. V is TRBV9 and J is TRBJ2-5; TRBD2 aligns across 9 bases. This CDR3 has 13 residues. Germline loops: CDR1 SGDLS, CDR2 YYNGEE. The J segment lost 5 bases and the V segment lost 6 bases, leaving 5 bases of the junction unmatched. The CDR3 is CASKAGGEETQYF. Written as DNA, the CDR3 is TGTGCCAGCAAAGCGGGAGGAGAGGAGACCCAGTACTTC.

This clone was detected only a few times. J is TRBJ2-5 and V is TRBV29-1, with a weak D call TRBD2 (6 bases). CDR1 is SQVTM and CDR2 is ANQGSEA in the germline V gene. V shed 6 bases and J shed 3 bases, with 14 bases lying between them. The CDR3 consists of 13 residues. CDR3 loop: CSVGSPTKETQYF. CDR3 DNA: TGCAGCGTCGGGAGTCCCACGAAAGAGACCCAGTACTTC. Supplemented by reference TRBV29-1 and TRBJ2-5, the full variable domain reads SAVISQKPSRDICQRGTSLTIQCQVDSQVTMMFWYRQQPGQSLTLIATANQGSEATYESGFVIDKFPISRPNLTFSTLTVSNMSPEDSSIYLCSVGSPTKETQYFGPGTRLLVL.

This chain uses TRBV2 with TRBJ2-3, with a tentative D call TRBD1 (6 bases). V dropped 5 bases and J dropped 0 bases, with 9 bases sitting between them. The CDR3 has 14 amino acids. Germline CDR1 SNHLY, CDR2 FYNNEI. CDR3 sequence (DNA): TGTGCCAGCAGTTTCCAGGGGAGCACAGATACGCAGTATTTT. It is translated as CASSFQGSTDTQYF.

The chain links TRBV2 to TRBJ1-5; the D gene is possibly TRBD1 (6 bases). Deletions cut 5 bases from V and 7 bases from J, with 12 bases between. CDR3 length equals 13 residues. The germline CDR1 and CDR2 sequences are SNHLY and FYNNEI. As DNA, the CDR3 is TGTGCCAGCAGTAGGACAGTGGAACAGCCCCAGCATTTT. This translates into CASSRTVEQPQHF.

The rearrangement uses TRBV7-6 and TRBJ2-6; 9 bases map to TRBD2. Trimming removed 1 base from V and 0 bases from J; junction bases left unmatched: 4. This CDR3 contains 18 residues. The germline CDR1 and CDR2 sequences are SGHVS and FNYEAQ. The CDR3 DNA reads as TGTGCCAGCAGCTTAGTGCTAGCGGGATCCTCTGGGGCCAACGTCCTGACTTTC. It codes for CASSLVLAGSSGANVLTF.

The rearrangement links TRBV30 to TRBJ2-3; TRBD2 might be the D (5 bases). CDR1 GTSNPN and CDR2 SVGIG come from the germline V gene (reference sequence). Trimming took off 2 bases at V and 5 bases at J, with 11 bases between the two ends. The CDR3 runs to 13 residues. DNA of the CDR3: TGTGCCTGGAGTTTGAGGGCTGGAGATACGCAGTATTTT. Translating it yields CAWSLRAGDTQYF. Supplemented by reference TRBV30 and TRBJ2-3, the full variable domain reads SQTIHQWPATLVQPVGSPLSLECTVEGTSNPNLYWYRQAAGRGLQLLFYSVGIGQISSEVPQNLSASRPQDRQFILSSKKLLLSDSGFYLCAWSLRAGDTQYFGPGTRLTVL.

The table lists this clone with a count of one. The chain uses TRBV19 and TRBJ1-2, with a tentative D call TRBD1 (5 bases). The V and J ends lost 7 bases and 4 bases respectively, with 19 bases between them. Per germline, CDR1 LNHDA and CDR2 SQIVND (reference sequence). CDR3 length: 15 amino acids. The CDR3 nucleotides read TGTGCCAGTATCGCTAGAAGGGGATGGATCTATGGCTACACCTTC. Its protein is CASIARRGWIYGYTF.

This clone was seen a single time. The chain carries TRBV28 and TRBJ2-7; the D gene is possibly TRBD1 (5 bases). The CDR3 consists of 13 residues. Trimming shortened V by 7 bases and J by 2 bases, and 12 bases separated the two germline ends. Germline-derived CDR1 and CDR2 are MDHEN and SYDVKM. CDR3 residues: CASTPLGPYEQYF. The DNA for the CDR3 is TGTGCCAGCACCCCCCTGGGGCCCTACGAGCAGTACTTC.